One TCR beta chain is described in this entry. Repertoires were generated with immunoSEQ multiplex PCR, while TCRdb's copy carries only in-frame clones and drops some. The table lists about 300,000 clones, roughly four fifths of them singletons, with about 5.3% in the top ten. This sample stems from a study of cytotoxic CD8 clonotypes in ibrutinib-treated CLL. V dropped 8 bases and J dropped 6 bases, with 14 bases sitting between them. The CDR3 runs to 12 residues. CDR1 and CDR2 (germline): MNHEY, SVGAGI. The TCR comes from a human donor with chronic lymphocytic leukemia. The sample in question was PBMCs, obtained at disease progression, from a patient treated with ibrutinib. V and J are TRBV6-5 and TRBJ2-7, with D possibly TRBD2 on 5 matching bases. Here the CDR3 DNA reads TGTGCCAGCGGGCGAGGGTGGAGCGAGCAGTACTTC. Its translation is CASGRGWSEQYF.